Listed here are 32 T cell receptor beta chains from one sample, sequenced in a study of blood T cell repertoires in COVID-19. Here immunoSEQ multiplex PCR was the method, and the copy in TCRdb shows in-frame clones only, minus some. Seen here are more than 100,000 clones, around 86% observed once, and the top ten hold roughly 29%. Material: peripheral blood. These receptors were collected from a woman between 65 and 79 years old with acute or convalescent COVID-19.

The V and J genes are TRBV5-1 and TRBJ1-1; TRBD1 is a possible D gene (6 bases). Germline CDR1 SGHRS, CDR2 YFSETQ. The CDR3 covers 14 residues. Between the trimmed V and J ends, which lost 4 bases and 1 base, there was a span of 11 bases. The CDR3 loop is CASSTDRRNTEAFF. The CDR3 DNA follows: TGCGCCAGCAGCACAGACAGGCGGAACACTGAAGCTTTCTTT.

The chain employs TRBV5-1 and TRBJ2-3; 7 nucleotides line up with TRBD1. Germline lookup yields CDR1 SGHRS and CDR2 YFSETQ. The CDR3 spans 14 residues. With V trimmed by 4 bases and J by 5 bases, 7 bases remained unmatched. The CDR3 protein is CASSTHRGEDTQYF. CDR3 nucleotides: TGCGCCAGCAGCACCCACAGGGGTGAAGATACGCAGTATTTT.

This clone appeared a single time. The V and J genes are TRBV5-4 and TRBJ1-1, with D possibly matching TRBD1 (5 bases). The CDR3 has 13 amino acids. V lost 4 bases to trimming and J lost 11 bases, with 18 bases between them. Germline CDR1 is SGHNT and CDR2 is YYREEE (reference sequence). The CDR3: CASSLGDGLAAFF. The CDR3 DNA sequence: TGTGCCAGCAGCCTGGGGGACGGACTAGCGGCTTTCTTT.

This chain links TRBV10-3 with TRBJ1-1; 8 bases agree with TRBD1. The CDR3 runs 14 residues. J was trimmed by 1 base and V by 5 bases; bases with no gene match: 3. Germline V gene sequence: CDR1 ENHRY, CDR2 SYGVKD. The CDR3 DNA reads TGTGCCATCAGTATCGGGACAGGGAACACTGAAGCTTTCTTT. Translation: CAISIGTGNTEAFF.

The genes are TRBV2 and TRBJ1-5, with 8 bases lining up with TRBD1. Trimming removed 4 bases from V and 5 bases from J; junction bases left unmatched: 4. From germline, CDR1 is SNHLY and CDR2 FYNNEI. The length of the CDR3 is 14 residues. The CDR3, as DNA: TGTGCCAGCAGTGTTGGACAGGGTGATCAGCCCCAGCATTTT. As protein: CASSVGQGDQPQHF.

The chain links TRBV5-1 to TRBJ2-2; D remains ambiguous. CDR1 is SGHRS, CDR2 YFSETQ, per germline. V was clipped by 7 bases and J by 1 base, with 11 bases between them. This CDR3 is built from 14 residues. The CDR3 sequence: CASAGGRNTGELFF. CDR3 nucleotide sequence: TGCGCCAGCGCCGGCGGCAGGAACACCGGGGAGCTGTTTTTT.

This chain connects TRBV5-1 to TRBJ1-4, with 8 bases matching TRBD1. CDR1 is SGHRS and CDR2 is YFSETQ in the germline V gene. V dropped 3 bases and J dropped 4; count of bases not matched to a gene: 8. This CDR3 comprises 16 residues. The CDR3 loop is CASSWGPGQGNEKLFF. In DNA, the CDR3 is TGCGCCAGCAGCTGGGGCCCAGGACAGGGTAATGAAAAACTGTTTTTT.

The CDR3 DNA sequence: TGTGCCAGTACAGGGAATAGCAATCAGCCCCAGCATTTT. This gives the protein CASTGNSNQPQHF. The chain has TRBV28 and TRBJ1-5; TRBD1 might be the D (6 bases). CDR3 length: 13 amino acids. Germline CDR1 reads MDHEN; CDR2 reads SYDVKM. Trimming took off 9 bases at V and 0 bases at J, with 9 bases between the two ends.

A single count supports this clone. J is TRBJ2-1 and V is TRBV5-1; maybe TRBD2 (5 bases). Looked up from germline, CDR1 is SGHRS and CDR2 is YFSETQ. Deletions cut 4 bases from V and 2 bases from J, with 10 bases between. The CDR3 is 14 residues long. CDR3: CASSPTGTYNEQFF. For the CDR3, the DNA is TGCGCCAGCAGCCCTACCGGGACCTACAATGAGCAGTTCTTC.

V usage is TRBV5-1 and J usage is TRBJ1-1; 8 bases match TRBD1. CDR1 and CDR2 from the germline V gene are SGHRS and YFSETQ. The CDR3 length is 15 residues. The ends lost 3 bases at V and 3 bases at J; junction bases unmatched: 7. The CDR3 coding sequence is TGCGCCAGCAGCTCTCTGACAGGGGTAGACACTGAAGCTTTCTTT. As protein: CASSSLTGVDTEAFF.

The V and J genes are TRBV27 and TRBJ1-2, with a weak D call TRBD1 (6 bases). The CDR3 extends over 15 amino acids. The germline gives CDR1 MNHEY, CDR2 SMNVEV (reference sequence). Trimming removed 2 bases at V and 3 bases at J, with 13 bases between. As DNA, the CDR3 is TGTGCCAGCAGTTTAAGGGACACGCCATACTATGGCTACACCTTC. Amino acid sequence: CASSLRDTPYYGYTF.

The rearrangement joins TRBV4-1 to TRBJ1-2; no clear D. V was trimmed by 1 base and J by 4 bases, leaving 10 bases between them. CDR1 and CDR2 (germline): MGHRA, YSYEKL. The CDR3 spans 14 residues. CDR3 protein: CASSQGTRGYGYTF. The CDR3 region has the DNA TGCGCCAGCAGCCAAGGTACAAGAGGCTATGGCTACACCTTC.

V and J are TRBV28 and TRBJ1-5, with 8 bases lining up with TRBD1. The ends lost 6 bases at V and 5 bases at J; junction bases unmatched: 9. The CDR3 has 15 amino acids. Germline loops: CDR1 MDHEN, CDR2 SYDVKM. As DNA, the CDR3 is TGTGCCAGCAGCTTACAGGGGGTCAGATATCAGCCCCAGCATTTT. Translation gives CASSLQGVRYQPQHF.

The chain has TRBV30 and TRBJ2-1; 7 positions agree with TRBD1. The V segment lost 0 bases and the J segment 2 bases; nucleotides outside the gene matches: 10. Germline CDR1 reads GTSNPN; CDR2 reads SVGIG (reference sequence). The CDR3 extends over 17 amino acids. The CDR3 loop reads CAWSVGLGGLAYNEQFF. CDR3 DNA sequence: TGTGCCTGGAGTGTGGGCTTAGGGGGCCTCGCCTACAATGAGCAGTTCTTC.

This sequence joins TRBV11-3 and TRBJ2-6, with TRBD2 matching over 8 bases. CDR3 length equals 17 residues. V gave up 3 bases and J gave up 4 bases; unmatched junction bases: 8. From germline, CDR1 is SGHNT and CDR2 YENEEA. The CDR3 here is CASSFAGGAVGANVLTF. The CDR3 DNA reads TGTGCCAGCAGCTTCGCGGGGGGCGCGGTAGGGGCCAACGTCCTGACTTTC.

The chain links TRBV18 to TRBJ2-1; D gene ambiguous. CDR3 length: 15 amino acids. Deletions cut 5 bases from V and 1 base from J, with 12 bases between. Germline V CDR1 and CDR2: KGHSH, LQKENI. As DNA, the CDR3 is TGTGCCAGCTCATTCCAGGAAAAGTCCTACAATGAGCAGTTCTTC. Amino acid sequence: CASSFQEKSYNEQFF.

The V call is TRBV18, the J call TRBJ2-3; the match to TRBD2 covers 9 bases. CDR1 is KGHSH, CDR2 LQKENI, per germline. CDR3 length: 16 residues. After removal of 2 bases from V and 2 bases from J, the junction contained 5 bases not matched to a gene. The CDR3 nucleotides read TGTGCCAGCTCACCAGGTGGCGGGGGGGCCACAGATACGCAGTATTTT. Its protein product is CASSPGGGGATDTQYF.

The chain combines TRBV3-1 (or the pseudogene TRBV3-2) with TRBJ1-6; TRBD1 aligns across 8 bases. The V segment lost 1 base and the J segment 9 bases; nucleotides outside the gene matches: 2. Germline V gene data show CDR1 as LGHDT and CDR2 as YNNKEL (reference sequence). CDR3 length: 14 residues. CDR3 DNA sequence: TGTGCCAGCAGCCAAGGGACAGGGCGTTCACCCCTCCACTTT. Protein product: CASSQGTGRSPLHF.

V gene TRBV5-6 combines with J gene TRBJ1-5, with a weak D call TRBD1 (5 bases). The CDR3 extends over 18 amino acids. Germline assignment: CDR1 SGHDT and CDR2 YYEEEE. The V gene lost 2 bases and the J gene lost 2 bases, with 20 bases spanning the gap. This CDR3 reads CASSFRSLQKQGNQPQHF. CDR3 nucleotide sequence: TGTGCCAGCAGCTTTCGGTCTCTTCAGAAACAGGGCAATCAGCCCCAGCATTTT.

The chain carries TRBV18 and TRBJ2-7; a possible D gene is TRBD1 (6 bases). The CDR3 covers 19 residues. Trimming shortened V by 0 bases and J by 6 bases, and 27 bases separated the two germline ends. CDR1 and CDR2 (germline): KGHSH, LQKENI. DNA of the CDR3: TGTGCCAGCTCACCACCACCAGACAGGCGCGACACAATTACAACCGAGCAGTACTTC. Protein sequence: CASSPPPDRRDTITTEQYF.

This clone appeared a few times. The chain uses TRBV7-3 and TRBJ1-1, with unresolved D. The V gene's germline CDR1 is SGHTA and CDR2 FQGTGA. V shed 4 bases and J shed 3 bases, with 9 bases lying between them. The CDR3 consists of 13 residues. The CDR3: CASSSDIDTEAFF. For the CDR3, the DNA is TGTGCCAGCAGCTCCGACATAGACACTGAAGCTTTCTTT.

The rearrangement joins TRBV5-4 to TRBJ1-1; possible D gene TRBD1, 6 bases. The CDR3 sequence is 14 residues long. Germline V gives CDR1 SGHNT, CDR2 YYREEE (reference sequence). V was clipped by 4 bases and J by 1 base, with 11 bases between them. The CDR3 bases are TGTGCCAGCAGCGCACAGGGTGGGAACACTGAAGCTTTCTTT. Encoded protein: CASSAQGGNTEAFF. The variable domain in full, with the rest retrieved from reference TRBV5-4 and TRBJ1-1, is ETGVTQSPTHLIKTRGQQVTLRCSSQSGHNTVSWYQQALGQGPQFIFQYYREEENGRGNFPPRFSGLQFPNYSSELNVNALELDDSALYLCASSAQGGNTEAFFGQGTRLTVV.

The chain carries TRBV4-1 and TRBJ1-6; D unresolved. Germline assignment: CDR1 MGHRA and CDR2 YSYEKL. With 0 bases removed from V and 7 bases from J, the gap between germline ends came to 10 bases. The CDR3 consists of 15 residues. The CDR3 loop is CASSQDWAGNSPLHF. For the CDR3, the DNA is TGCGCCAGCAGCCAAGATTGGGCGGGAAATTCACCCCTCCACTTT.

In its sample, this clone was seen once. This chain connects TRBV19 to TRBJ2-6; D remains ambiguous. Trimming took off 6 bases at V and 0 bases at J, with 9 bases between the two ends. This CDR3 has 15 amino acids. Germline CDR1 reads LNHDA; CDR2 reads SQIVND (reference sequence). Written as DNA, the CDR3 is TGTGCCAGTAGCCCTCAGATCTCTGGGGCCAACGTCCTGACTTTC. Its translation is CASSPQISGANVLTF.

The chain couples TRBV7-2 to TRBJ1-1, with D tentatively TRBD1 (6 bases). Germline CDR1 SGHTA, CDR2 FQGNSA. V lost 8 bases and J 1 base, leaving 17 bases between the germline ends. The CDR3 loop spans 15 amino acids. The CDR3 DNA follows: TGTGCCAGCCGACCCGTCGGGACAACGAACACTGAAGCTTTCTTT. It is translated as CASRPVGTTNTEAFF. Drawing the rest from reference TRBV7-2 and TRBJ1-1, the complete variable domain is GAGVSQSPSNKVTEKGKDVELRCDPISGHTALYWYRQSLGQGLEFLIYFQGNSAPDKSGLPSDRFSAERTGGSVSTLTIQRTQQEDSAVYLCASRPVGTTNTEAFFGQGTRLTVV.

This chain links TRBV5-6 with TRBJ1-5; TRBD1 agrees at 7 bases. Germline V CDR1 and CDR2: SGHDT, YYEEEE. CDR3 length: 17 residues. V trimming: 4 bases; J trimming: 2 bases; junction bases outside the gene matches: 12. This CDR3 reads CASSLTTGQVGNQPQHF. The CDR3 nucleotides read TGTGCCAGCAGCCTCACGACAGGGCAAGTTGGCAATCAGCCCCAGCATTTT.

This chain uses TRBV19 with TRBJ2-5; 7 bases map to TRBD2. CDR3 length equals 16 residues. CDR1 LNHDA and CDR2 SQIVND come from the germline V gene (reference sequence). V gave up 3 bases and J gave up 1 base; unmatched junction bases: 8. The CDR3 DNA sequence: TGTGCCAGTAGTATGGTCCCGGCTAGCGGCCAAGAGACCCAGTACTTC. Protein sequence: CASSMVPASGQETQYF.

CDR3 sequence: CATSDRSNQPQHF. The DNA of the CDR3 is TGTGCCACCAGTGATCGTAGCAATCAGCCCCAGCATTTT. The V call is TRBV24-1, the J call TRBJ1-5, with D unresolved. From germline, CDR1 is KGHDR and CDR2 SFDVKD. V was trimmed by 3 bases and J by 0 bases, leaving 2 bases between them. There are 13 residues in the CDR3.

The chain combines TRBV9 with TRBJ2-2; no definite D call. Per the germline V gene, CDR1 is SGDLS and CDR2 is YYNGEE. The CDR3 is made up of 14 amino acids. V lost 3 bases, J lost 2 bases, and 8 bases lay in between. CDR3 DNA: TGTGCCAGCAGCGAACCCACAAACACCGGGGAGCTGTTTTTT. Its translation is CASSEPTNTGELFF. Filled out from reference TRBV9 and TRBJ2-2, the complete variable domain reads DSGVTQTPKHLITATGQRVTLRCSPRSGDLSVYWYQQSLDQGLQFLIQYYNGEERAKGNILERFSAQQFPDLHSELNLSSLELGDSALYFCASSEPTNTGELFFGEGSRLTVL.

The chain links TRBV4-1 to TRBJ1-1; 7 bases map to TRBD1. This CDR3 contains 14 residues. V shed 2 bases and J 4 bases; nucleotides not matched to a gene: 4. Germline values: CDR1 MGHRA, CDR2 YSYEKL. CDR3 loop: CASSQRQGGTEAFF. As DNA, the CDR3 is TGCGCCAGCAGCCAAAGACAGGGCGGCACTGAAGCTTTCTTT.

The CDR3 sequence is CASSSWGSPNTIYF. The CDR3 nucleotides read TGTGCCAGCAGTTCCTGGGGCAGTCCAAACACCATATATTTT. J is TRBJ1-3 and V is TRBV27, with a tentative D call TRBD1 (5 bases). The V end lost 4 bases, the J end lost 6 bases, and 13 bases lay between the germline ends. Per the germline V gene, CDR1 is MNHEY and CDR2 is SMNVEV (reference sequence). The CDR3 contains 14 residues.

The rearrangement links TRBV10-2 to TRBJ1-1; tentatively, D is TRBD1 (6 bases). The CDR3 covers 12 residues. Germline lookup yields CDR1 WSHSY and CDR2 SAAADI. Trimming shortened V by 8 bases and J by 3 bases, and 10 bases separated the two germline ends. This CDR3 reads CASWDTHTEAFF. The CDR3 nucleotides are TGCGCCAGCTGGGACACTCACACTGAAGCTTTCTTT.